The source of this T cell receptor beta chain is a study of blood T cell repertoires in COVID-19. The wider study: The origin of the acute and convalescent COVID-19 samples was the United States, Italy and Spain. The cDNA or gDNA used as material had been derived from T cells, B-cell-depleted T cells, or PBMCs.

After removal of 6 bases from V and 3 bases from J, the junction contained 10 bases not matched to a gene. This CDR3 region has 15 residues. CDR1 is LGHDT and CDR2 is YNNKEL in the germline V gene (reference sequence). As originally analysed: Cell counts per sample came from amplifying reference gene primers. The table came from immunoSEQ multiplex PCR; TCRdb's copy has only in-frame clones and leaves some out. V, J and clone size derive from that table, while D and trimming were established from the DNA sequence. The table has approximately 17,000 clones, around nine tenths seen once; the top ten hold just under 50%.

This TCR was recovered from a human donor in a cohort sampled during active COVID-19. Sample: peripheral blood. V gene TRBV3-1 (or the pseudogene TRBV3-2) combines with J gene TRBJ2-7; TRBD1 agrees at 8 bases. The CDR3 region is CASRPTGTGDYEQYF. In nucleotides, the CDR3 is TGTGCCAGCAGACCGACCGGGACAGGAGACTACGAGCAGTACTTC.